The 19 T cell receptor beta chains given below trace back to one sample, sequenced in a study of cytomegalovirus exposure and HLA in healthy donors. The PCR used 60 Vbeta and 13 Jbeta primers. Assay: immunoSEQ multiplex PCR; the TCRdb copy retains only in-frame clones and omits some. The profile shows some 250,000 clones, 82% of them singletons. Sequenced: PBMCs. Receptors were obtained from a woman aged 40 to 49 in good health and CMV-seropositive.

This chain links TRBV30 with TRBJ1-1, with 7 bases identical to TRBD1. CDR3 length equals 13 residues. The ends lost 1 base at V and 1 base at J; junction bases unmatched: 0. The germline V gene has CDR1 GTSNPN and CDR2 SVGIG (reference sequence). This CDR3 reads CAWSGTGNTEAFF. The DNA for the CDR3 is TGTGCCTGGAGTGGGACAGGGAACACTGAAGCTTTCTTT. Variable domain in full (rest from reference TRBV30 and TRBJ1-1): SQTIHQWPATLVQPVGSPLSLECTVEGTSNPNLYWYRQAAGRGLQLLFYSVGIGQISSEVPQNLSASRPQDRQFILSSKKLLLSDSGFYLCAWSGTGNTEAFFGQGTRLTVV.

The chain uses TRBV10-3 and TRBJ2-5, with D maybe TRBD1 (5 bases). Deletions cut 3 bases from V and 5 bases from J, with 13 bases between. The length of the CDR3 is 14 residues. From germline, CDR1 is ENHRY and CDR2 SYGVKD. The CDR3 DNA reads TGTGCCATCAGTGACCAGGGCCTTCGGGAGACCCAGTACTTC. This codes for CAISDQGLRETQYF.

This clone was found a few times. This chain's CDR3 is CAWTAVMNEQFF. In nucleotides, the CDR3 is TGTGCCTGGACGGCGGTAATGAATGAGCAGTTCTTC. This sequence joins TRBV30 and TRBJ2-1; D is uncertain. Deletions cut 4 bases from V and 7 bases from J, with 11 bases between. CDR1 and CDR2 from the germline V gene are GTSNPN and SVGIG (reference sequence). This CDR3 contains 12 residues. The full variable domain, with the rest looked up from reference TRBV30 and TRBJ2-1, is SQTIHQWPATLVQPVGSPLSLECTVEGTSNPNLYWYRQAAGRGLQLLFYSVGIGQISSEVPQNLSASRPQDRQFILSSKKLLLSDSGFYLCAWTAVMNEQFFGPGTRLTVL.

This CDR3 is CASSYDPGGKETQYF. The CDR3 region has the DNA TGTGCCAGCAGCTACGATCCCGGCGGGAAAGAGACCCAGTACTTC. This rearrangement joins TRBV11-2 to TRBJ2-5; a possible D gene is TRBD2 (6 bases). CDR1 SGHAT and CDR2 FQNNGV come from the germline V gene. Trimming cost V 4 bases and J 3 bases, with 15 bases left between them. The CDR3 has 15 residues.

The chain has TRBV27 and TRBJ2-7; 12 nucleotides match TRBD2. V shed 2 bases, J shed 7 bases, and the junction held 3 bases outside the gene matches. The CDR3 runs to 14 residues. Germline loops: CDR1 MNHEY, CDR2 SMNVEV (reference sequence). The CDR3 bases are TGTGCCAGCAGTTTAGGCCTAGCGGGGGGGGAGCAGTACTTC. Amino acids: CASSLGLAGGEQYF.

The V call is TRBV6-6, the J call TRBJ2-2; 11 bases fit TRBD1. Germline CDR1 and CDR2: MNHNY and SVGAGI (reference sequence). The CDR3 length is 16 residues. V gave up 6 bases and J gave up 7 bases; unmatched junction bases: 10. The CDR3 DNA sequence: TGTGCCAGCAGGGCCCAGGACAGGGGGCGGGTCGGGGAGCTGTTTTTT. It specifies CASRAQDRGRVGELFF.

Concerning this clone: Other nucleotide sequences in the sample specify the same CDR3. The gene calls are TRBV30 and TRBJ1-1; D unresolved. CDR1 is GTSNPN, CDR2 SVGIG, per germline (reference sequence). This CDR3 region has 13 residues. Trimming stripped 0 bases from V and 1 base from J, with 6 bases between. As DNA, the CDR3 is TGTGCCTGGAGTGTCGACTCGAACACTGAAGCTTTCTTT. Protein sequence: CAWSVDSNTEAFF.

V and J are TRBV25-1 and TRBJ2-3; 7 bases are a match to TRBD1. The J segment lost 2 bases and the V segment lost 5 bases, leaving 4 bases of the junction unmatched. Germline V CDR1 and CDR2: MGHDK, SYGVNS. CDR3 length: 14 amino acids. CDR3 loop: CASSQDRATDTQYF. For the CDR3, the DNA is TGTGCCAGCAGTCAAGACAGGGCCACAGATACGCAGTATTTT.

In nucleotides, the CDR3 is TGTGCCATCAGTTTTAGGGACCGCGGGAACGAGCAGTACTTC. This translates into CAISFRDRGNEQYF. The chain uses TRBV10-3 and TRBJ2-7; TRBD2 is a possible D gene (6 bases). Germline lookup yields CDR1 ENHRY and CDR2 SYGVKD. Trimming stripped 5 bases from V and 5 bases from J, with 16 bases between. CDR3 length equals 14 residues.

CDR3 DNA: TGTGCCAGCACCCGTAGCGAACAAGAGACCCAGTACTTC. Translation: CASTRSEQETQYF. V and J are TRBV6-6 and TRBJ2-5; D might be TRBD2 (5 bases). The CDR3 has 13 amino acids. Germline V gives CDR1 MNHNY, CDR2 SVGAGI (reference sequence). Trimming removed 7 bases from V and 2 bases from J, with 11 bases in between.

In its sample, this clone was seen once. The genes are TRBV10-1 and TRBJ2-3; TRBD2 matches 11 bases. Looked up from germline, CDR1 is WNHNN and CDR2 is SYGVQD (reference sequence). The V segment lost 3 bases and the J segment 6 bases; nucleotides outside the gene matches: 8. CDR3 size: 16 residues. The CDR3 sequence: CASSDLTSGRYDTQYF. CDR3 DNA sequence: TGCGCCAGCAGTGACTTAACTAGCGGGAGATATGATACGCAGTATTTT.

This sequence joins TRBV6-5 and TRBJ1-3; no clear D. V was cut by 5 bases and J by 0 bases, with 11 bases left in between. Germline V gives CDR1 MNHEY, CDR2 SVGAGI. The CDR3 is 15 amino acids. The CDR3 region is CASSPTHYSGNTIYF. The CDR3 DNA reads TGTGCCAGCAGTCCAACTCACTACTCTGGAAACACCATATATTTT.

In this sample, this clone turned up a few times. The V gene is TRBV4-3, the J gene TRBJ2-1; 14 bases match TRBD2. J gave up 6 bases and V 2 bases, and 3 bases lay outside the gene matches. The germline V gene encodes CDR1 LGHNA and CDR2 YSLEER. The length of the CDR3 is 16 residues. CDR3 sequence (DNA): TGCGCCAGCAGCCAACCCGGGACTAGCGGGAGCAATGAGCAGTTCTTC. Encoded protein: CASSQPGTSGSNEQFF.

This chain connects TRBV10-3 to TRBJ2-1; D ambiguous. The CDR3 spans 14 residues. The germline CDR1 and CDR2 sequences are ENHRY and SYGVKD. Trimming took off 0 bases at V and 6 bases at J, with 9 bases between the two ends. This CDR3 reads CAISESKLVNEQFF. DNA for the CDR3: TGTGCCATCAGTGAGTCTAAACTGGTCAATGAGCAGTTCTTC.

Here the CDR3 reads CASSFRVSGGDGYTF. In DNA, the CDR3 is TGTGCCAGCAGCTTCCGCGTATCAGGGGGCGATGGCTACACCTTC. The chain combines TRBV7-2 with TRBJ1-2; TRBD1 agrees at 8 bases. With 3 bases clipped from V and 6 bases from J, the junction kept 9 bases outside the gene matches. This CDR3 spans 15 amino acids. Germline loops: CDR1 SGHTA, CDR2 FQGNSA.

This clone was counted once. The chain joins TRBV19 to TRBJ2-7; TRBD2 matches 9 bases. The trim removed 5 bases at V and 1 base at J, leaving 9 bases unmatched. Germline assignment: CDR1 LNHDA and CDR2 SQIVND (reference sequence). This CDR3 spans 16 amino acids. CDR3 DNA: TGTGCCAGTAGTCCTAGCCAGACTAGCGGTTCCTACGAGCAGTACTTC. Translating gives CASSPSQTSGSYEQYF.

This clone was recorded once. The V and J genes are TRBV7-9 and TRBJ1-2, with D possibly TRBD1 on 5 matching bases. The CDR3 has 14 residues. Germline V CDR1 and CDR2: SEHNR, FQNEAQ (reference sequence). V was clipped by 3 bases and J by 10 bases, with 18 bases between them. CDR3 residues: CASSFRGWYTHYTF. The CDR3 DNA follows: TGTGCCAGCAGCTTTAGGGGTTGGTATACTCACTACACCTTC.

The chain carries TRBV10-3 and TRBJ1-1; a weak D match, TRBD1 (5 bases). The germline V gene has CDR1 ENHRY and CDR2 SYGVKD. There are 14 residues in the CDR3. Trimming cost V 5 bases and J 1 base, with 11 bases left between them. This CDR3 reads CAISLGGGNTEAFF. CDR3 in DNA: TGTGCCATCAGTCTCGGGGGGGGGAACACTGAAGCTTTCTTT.

The rearrangement uses TRBV6-5 and TRBJ1-4, with D perhaps TRBD1 (6 bases). Trimming took 0 bases from V and 8 from J, leaving 13 bases between them. The CDR3 consists of 15 residues. Germline V gene lookup returns CDR1 MNHEY and CDR2 SVGAGI. The CDR3 protein is CASSYSGTPGEKLFF. For the CDR3, the DNA is TGTGCCAGCAGTTACTCTGGGACACCGGGGGAAAAACTGTTTTTT.